This T cell receptor (beta chain) originates from a study of shared clonotypes between healthy human individuals. Findings and limits, study-wide: Despite large depth, sorted-subset datasets appeared incompletely sequenced.

In the case of this clone: As yet, its antigen is unknown.

Naive CD8 isolation took CD45RO-negative cells positively selected for CCR7 and excluded terminally differentiated effector memory CD45RA+ cells. Sequencing used immunoSEQ multiplex PCR; TCRdb keeps in-frame clones, though not all of them. The repertoire has around 580,000 clones, 95% to 98% of them found once; the top ten carry 0.3%. V was shortened by 3 bases and J by 4 bases, with 14 bases between the two germline ends. The CDR3 consists of 15 residues. Germline V gene data show CDR1 as MDHEN and CDR2 as SYDVKM. The clonotype was recovered from a man between 25 and 39 years old in good health. The chain has TRBV28 and TRBJ2-3, with TRBD2 as a possible D gene (5 bases). Sequencing was carried out using naive CD8+ T cells sorted from blood. CDR3 bases: TGTGCCAGCAGTTTTTTGGCTAGCCAGCCAGATACGCAGTATTTT. This codes for CASSFLASQPDTQYF.